Detailed here is one T cell receptor (beta chain). Its specificity is unknown. This sample is part of a study of cytomegalovirus exposure and HLA in healthy donors. Study summary: A subsequent analysis stated that the approximately 120 validation repertoires were run on the same platform as the approximately 610 first-cohort repertoires.

Sequencing was performed with immunoSEQ multiplex PCR; in TCRdb, only in-frame clones are kept and a portion is missing. The sample records about 220,000 clones, 88% being singletons. Germline V gene sequence: CDR1 KGHSH, CDR2 LQKENI. The CDR3 covers 18 residues. V gave up 6 bases and J gave up 1 base; unmatched junction bases: 17. Study-wide results and caveats: One later analysis, an examination of the roughly 130 validation repertoires, found that first-cohort TCR clusters tended to co-occur in them.

This TCR came from a woman aged 18-30 years in good health and CMV-seronegative. Specimen: PBMCs. The rearrangement uses TRBV18 and TRBJ1-1; TRBD1 aligns across 7 bases. The CDR3 loop is CASSPITGAFNPNTEAFF. The CDR3 DNA reads as TGTGCCAGCTCTCCCATTACAGGGGCCTTTAATCCGAACACTGAAGCTTTCTTT.